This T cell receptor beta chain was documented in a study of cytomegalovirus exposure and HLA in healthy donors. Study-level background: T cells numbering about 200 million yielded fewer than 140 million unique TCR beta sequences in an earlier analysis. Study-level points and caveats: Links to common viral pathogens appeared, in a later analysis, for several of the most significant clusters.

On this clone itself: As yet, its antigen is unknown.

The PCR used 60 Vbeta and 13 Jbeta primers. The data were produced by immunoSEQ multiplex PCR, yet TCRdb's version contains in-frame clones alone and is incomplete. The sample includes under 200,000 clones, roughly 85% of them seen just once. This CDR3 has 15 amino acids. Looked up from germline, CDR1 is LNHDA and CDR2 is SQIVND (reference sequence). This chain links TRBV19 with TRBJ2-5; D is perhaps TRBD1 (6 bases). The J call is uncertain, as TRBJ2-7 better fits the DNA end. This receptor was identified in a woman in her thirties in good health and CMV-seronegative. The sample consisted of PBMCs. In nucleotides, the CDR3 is TGTGCCAGTAGTATAGATCTCGGCAGGGGTTACGAGCAGTACTTC. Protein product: CASSIDLGRGYEQYF.